Following are 8 T cell receptor beta chains from one sample sequenced in a study of blood T cell repertoires in COVID-19. TCRdb's table, derived via immunoSEQ multiplex PCR, lists solely in-frame clones and lacks some. The table includes around 230,000 clones, 75% to 90% detected once. The sample consisted of peripheral blood. The receptors here all came from a man in his forties with acute or convalescent COVID-19.

This clone has just a few counts. The sample carries other DNA sequences with the same CDR3. The gene calls are TRBV2 and TRBJ2-2; TRBD2 matches at 7 bases. CDR1 and CDR2 from the germline V gene are SNHLY and FYNNEI. CDR3 length: 15 amino acids. J was trimmed by 1 base and V by 3 bases; bases with no gene match: 2. The chain's CDR3 is CASSDWGGNTGELFF. The CDR3 DNA reads as TGTGCCAGCAGTGATTGGGGGGGGAACACCGGGGAGCTGTTTTTT.

This chain links TRBV13 with TRBJ2-3; no clear D gene. CDR1 is PRHDT and CDR2 is FYEKMQ in the germline V gene (reference sequence). CDR3 size: 16 residues. Trimming took 5 bases from V and 2 from J, leaving 17 bases between them. The CDR3 bases are TGTGCCAGCAGCCTCCGGTCTCTCCCTTTCACAGATACGCAGTATTTT. Residues: CASSLRSLPFTDTQYF.

The chain recombines TRBV5-5 with TRBJ1-1; D is unclear. This CDR3 spans 12 amino acids. Between the trimmed V and J ends, which lost 4 bases and 7 bases, there was a span of 11 bases. The V gene's germline CDR1 is SGHKS and CDR2 YYEKEE (reference sequence). The CDR3 loop reads CASSGEGVEAFF. The DNA for the CDR3 is TGTGCCAGCAGCGGTGAGGGAGTTGAAGCTTTCTTT.

The V gene is TRBV7-9, the J gene TRBJ2-7; D not resolved. Trimming cost V 4 bases and J 0 bases, with 4 bases left between them. CDR3 length: 12 amino acids. The V gene's germline CDR1 is SEHNR and CDR2 FQNEAQ (reference sequence). The CDR3 sequence: CASSSRSYEQYF. For the CDR3, the DNA is TGTGCCAGCAGCTCGCGCTCCTACGAGCAGTACTTC.

The chain links TRBV9 to TRBJ2-5; TRBD2 agrees at 10 bases. Germline V CDR1 and CDR2: SGDLS, YYNGEE. V was pared by 0 bases and J by 4 bases, with 15 bases of the junction left unmatched. The CDR3 runs 19 residues. CDR3 loop: CASSVGVRVASGSRETQYF. The CDR3 region has the DNA TGTGCCAGCAGCGTAGGCGTAAGGGTGGCTAGCGGGAGTCGAGAGACCCAGTACTTC.

The J gene is TRBJ2-3, the V gene TRBV25-1; 7 nucleotides line up with TRBD1. CDR3 length: 16 amino acids. V lost 2 bases to trimming and J lost 2 bases; unmatched junction nucleotides: 7. Germline V gene data show CDR1 as MGHDK and CDR2 as SYGVNS. The CDR3 sequence is CASSETGVTFTDTQYF. For the CDR3, the DNA is TGTGCCAGCAGTGAAACAGGGGTGACTTTCACAGATACGCAGTATTTT.

V is TRBV28 and J is TRBJ2-7, with TRBD2 identical over 8 bases. This CDR3 is 15 amino acids long. J gave up 1 base and V 2 bases, and 4 bases lay outside the gene matches. CDR1 MDHEN and CDR2 SYDVKM come from the germline V gene. The CDR3 sequence is CASSLAGGTSYEQYF. CDR3 bases: TGTGCCAGCAGTTTAGCGGGGGGAACTTCCTACGAGCAGTACTTC.

V usage is TRBV3-1 (or the pseudogene TRBV3-2) and J usage is TRBJ2-1; weak D call: TRBD1 (5 bases). The V end was cut by 2 bases, the J end by 9 bases, with 8 bases between. Germline V gene lookup returns CDR1 LGHDT and CDR2 YNNKEL (reference sequence). The CDR3 is 12 residues long. CDR3 region: CASSQNRGEQFF. CDR3 bases: TGTGCCAGCAGCCAAAATAGGGGTGAGCAGTTCTTC.